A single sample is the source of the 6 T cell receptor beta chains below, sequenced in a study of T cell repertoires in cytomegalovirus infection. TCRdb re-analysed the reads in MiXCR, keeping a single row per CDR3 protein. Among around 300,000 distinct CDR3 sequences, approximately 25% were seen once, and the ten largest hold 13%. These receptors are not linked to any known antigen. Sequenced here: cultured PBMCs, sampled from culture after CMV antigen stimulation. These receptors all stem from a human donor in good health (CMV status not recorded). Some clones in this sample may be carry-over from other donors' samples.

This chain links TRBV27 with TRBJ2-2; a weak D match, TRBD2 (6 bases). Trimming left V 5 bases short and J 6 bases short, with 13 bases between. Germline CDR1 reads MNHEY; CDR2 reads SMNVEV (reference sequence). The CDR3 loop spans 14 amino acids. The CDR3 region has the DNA TGTGCCAGCAGTCCGACCGGGGAGGCCGGGGAGCTGTTTTTT. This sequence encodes CASSPTGEAGELFF.

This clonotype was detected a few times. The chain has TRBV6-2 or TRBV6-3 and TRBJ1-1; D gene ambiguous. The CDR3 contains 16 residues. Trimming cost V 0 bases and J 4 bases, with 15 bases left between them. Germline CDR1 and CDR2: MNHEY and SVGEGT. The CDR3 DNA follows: TGTGCCAGCAGTTACTCGCCCGAAGGGTCAGTCACTGAAGCTTTCTTT. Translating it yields CASSYSPEGSVTEAFF.

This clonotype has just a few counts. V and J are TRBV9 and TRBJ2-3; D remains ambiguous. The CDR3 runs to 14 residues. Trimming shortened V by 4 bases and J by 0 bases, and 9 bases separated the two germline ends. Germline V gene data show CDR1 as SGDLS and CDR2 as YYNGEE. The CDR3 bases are TGTGCCAGCAGCCCGCCCGACAGCACAGATACGCAGTATTTT. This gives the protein CASSPPDSTDTQYF.

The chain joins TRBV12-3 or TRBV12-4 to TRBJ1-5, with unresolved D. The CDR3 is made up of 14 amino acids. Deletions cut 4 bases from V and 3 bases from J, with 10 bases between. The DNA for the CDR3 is TGTGCCAGCAGTTCCGAAGGTCTCAATCAGCCCCAGCATTTT. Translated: CASSSEGLNQPQHF.

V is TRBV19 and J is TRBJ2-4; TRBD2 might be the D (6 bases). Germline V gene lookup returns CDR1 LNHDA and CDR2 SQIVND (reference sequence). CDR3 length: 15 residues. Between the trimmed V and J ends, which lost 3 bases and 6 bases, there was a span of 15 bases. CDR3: CASSIRRGTGNIQYF. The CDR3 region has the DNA TGTGCCAGTAGTATTCGGCGGGGAACTGGAAACATTCAGTACTTC. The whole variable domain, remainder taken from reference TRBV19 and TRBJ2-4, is DGGITQSPKYLFRKEGQNVTLSCEQNLNHDAMYWYRQDPGQGLRLIYYSQIVNDFQKGDIAEGYSVSREKKESFPLTVTSAQKNPTAFYLCASSIRRGTGNIQYFGAGTRLSVL.

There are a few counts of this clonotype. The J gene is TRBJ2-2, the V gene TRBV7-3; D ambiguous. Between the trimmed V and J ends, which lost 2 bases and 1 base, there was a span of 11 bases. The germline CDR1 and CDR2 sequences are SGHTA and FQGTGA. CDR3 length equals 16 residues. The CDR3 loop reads CASSLLPPRNTGELFF. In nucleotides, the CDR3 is TGTGCCAGCAGCTTACTGCCCCCTAGGAACACCGGGGAGCTGTTTTTT.